These 2 T cell receptor beta chains came from one sample sequenced in a study of blood T cell repertoires in COVID-19. Repertoires were generated with immunoSEQ multiplex PCR, while TCRdb's copy carries only in-frame clones and drops some. The sample includes approximately 240,000 clones, around 80% seen only once; the top ten take over 3%. The sequencing input was peripheral blood. Every receptor here comes from a woman between 40 and 55 years old with active or convalescent COVID-19.

The chain is built from TRBV4-1 and TRBJ2-7; a possible D gene is TRBD1 (5 bases). The V end lost 3 bases, the J end lost 4 bases, and 16 bases lay between the germline ends. CDR3 length: 15 residues. CDR1 and CDR2 from the germline V gene are MGHRA and YSYEKL. In DNA, the CDR3 is TGCGCCAGCAGCCAGGGGCCTCGTTTAGGATACGAGCAGTACTTC. It is translated as CASSQGPRLGYEQYF.

The count of this clone is one. The CDR3 nucleotides read TGTGCCAGCAGTTTACCGGGACAGGGGCTCTACGAGCAGTACTTC. Its protein product is CASSLPGQGLYEQYF. The V and J genes are TRBV7-3 and TRBJ2-7; TRBD1 aligns across 10 bases. Germline V gene lookup returns CDR1 SGHTA and CDR2 FQGTGA. CDR3 length: 15 residues. V shed 6 bases and J 3 bases; nucleotides not matched to a gene: 8.